This T cell receptor beta chain was captured by sequencing in a study of cytomegalovirus exposure and HLA in healthy donors. Trimming at V came to 4 bases and at J to 3 bases, leaving 7 bases not matched to a gene. Germline CDR1 SGHDT, CDR2 YYEEEE. The CDR3 runs to 14 residues. Vbeta (60) and Jbeta (13) primers were used in the PCR. Clones were read by immunoSEQ multiplex PCR, and TCRdb kept only the in-frame ones, dropping some. The table shows 200,000 to 250,000 clones, with roughly 84% occurring only once. The TCR sequence derives from a human donor in good health. The rearrangement uses TRBV5-6 and TRBJ2-7; 7 positions match TRBD1. Sequenced input: PBMCs. The CDR3 DNA reads as TGTGCCAGCAGCAAAGACAGGGTGATCTACGAGCAGTACTTC. It yields the protein CASSKDRVIYEQYF. Complete variable domain (other parts from reference TRBV5-6 and TRBJ2-7): DAGVTQSPTHLIKTRGQQVTLRCSPKSGHDTVSWYQQALGQGPQFIFQYYEEEERQRGNFPDRFSGHQFPNYSSELNVNALLLGDSALYLCASSKDRVIYEQYFGPGTRLTVT.